Below, one T cell receptor (beta chain) is given with its context. No antigen is known for it. TCRdb analysed the RACE reads with MiXCR anew, one entry per CDR3 protein. The data show around 77,000 distinct CDR3 sequences, roughly 9.8% seen once. Trimming removed 5 bases at V and 6 bases at J, with 14 bases between. Looked up from germline, CDR1 is MNHEY and CDR2 is SVGEGT. The CDR3 has 14 amino acids. The sample is drawn from a study of human T cells and chemical hapten exposure. Study-wide results and caveats: Clustering by CDR3 similarity yielded significantly more large clusters from expanded TCRs than controls.

Time point defined: patch test 1, 2 weeks after DPC sensitization. This sample's treatment: therapeutic diphenylcyclopropenone sensitization with weekly scalp DPC. The material sequenced was whole blood, taken in connection with sensitization to the hapten diphenylcyclopropenone (DPC). This clonotype originated in a middle-aged woman with alopecia areata. Some clones in this sample may be carry-over from other donors' samples. The chain has TRBV6-2 or TRBV6-3 and TRBJ1-5; a weak D match, TRBD1 (6 bases). The CDR3 sequence: CASSQGQTLQPQHF. The CDR3 DNA reads TGTGCCAGCAGTCAGGGACAAACCCTTCAGCCCCAGCATTTT.